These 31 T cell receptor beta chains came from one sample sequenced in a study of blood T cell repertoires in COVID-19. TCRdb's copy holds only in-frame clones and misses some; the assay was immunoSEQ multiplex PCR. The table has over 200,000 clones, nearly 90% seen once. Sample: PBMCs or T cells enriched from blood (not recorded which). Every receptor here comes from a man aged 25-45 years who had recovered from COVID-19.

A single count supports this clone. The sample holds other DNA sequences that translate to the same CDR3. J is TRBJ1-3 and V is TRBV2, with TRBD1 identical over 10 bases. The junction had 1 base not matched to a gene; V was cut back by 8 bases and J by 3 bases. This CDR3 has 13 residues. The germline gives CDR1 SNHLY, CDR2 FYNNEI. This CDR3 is CASGTGDGNTIYF. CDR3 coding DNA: TGTGCCAGCGGGACAGGGGATGGAAACACCATATATTTT.

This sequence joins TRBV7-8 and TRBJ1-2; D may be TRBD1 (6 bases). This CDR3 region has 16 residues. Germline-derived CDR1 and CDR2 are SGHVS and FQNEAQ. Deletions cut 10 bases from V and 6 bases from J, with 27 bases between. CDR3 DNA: TGTGCCACAGTAACCAGCCGGGACATGGGCCGGGATGGCTACACCTTC. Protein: CATVTSRDMGRDGYTF.

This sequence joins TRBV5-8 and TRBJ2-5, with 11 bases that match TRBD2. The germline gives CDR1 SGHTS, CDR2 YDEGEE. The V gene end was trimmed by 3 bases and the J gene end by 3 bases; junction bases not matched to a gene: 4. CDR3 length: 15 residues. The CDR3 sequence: CASSWRLAGKETQYF. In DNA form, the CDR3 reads TGTGCCAGCAGCTGGAGACTAGCGGGGAAAGAGACCCAGTACTTC.

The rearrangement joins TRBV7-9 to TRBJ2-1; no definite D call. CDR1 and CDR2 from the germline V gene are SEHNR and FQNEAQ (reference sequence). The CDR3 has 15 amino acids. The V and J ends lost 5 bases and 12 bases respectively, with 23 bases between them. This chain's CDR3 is CASSPPDRLGWLQFF. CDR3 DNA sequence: TGTGCCAGCAGCCCCCCCGATCGCCTCGGGTGGTTGCAGTTCTTC.

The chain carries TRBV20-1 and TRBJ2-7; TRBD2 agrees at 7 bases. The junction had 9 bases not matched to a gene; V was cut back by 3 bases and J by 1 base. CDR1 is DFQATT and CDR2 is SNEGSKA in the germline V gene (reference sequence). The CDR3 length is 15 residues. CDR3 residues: CSASSQRDLSYEQYF. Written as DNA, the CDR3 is TGCAGTGCTAGTTCCCAGCGGGATTTATCCTACGAGCAGTACTTC.

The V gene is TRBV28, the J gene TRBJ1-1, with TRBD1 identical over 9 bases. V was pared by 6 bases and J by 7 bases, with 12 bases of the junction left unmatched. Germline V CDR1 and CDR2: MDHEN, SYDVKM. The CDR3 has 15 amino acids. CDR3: CASRLPGQGVHEAFF. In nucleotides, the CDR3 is TGTGCCAGCAGGCTTCCGGGACAGGGAGTTCATGAAGCTTTCTTT. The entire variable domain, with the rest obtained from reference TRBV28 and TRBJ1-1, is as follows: DVKVTQSSRYLVKRTGEKVFLECVQDMDHENMFWYRQDPGLGLRLIYFSYDVKMKEKGDIPEGYSVSREKKERFSLILESASTNQTSMYLCASRLPGQGVHEAFFGQGTRLTVV.

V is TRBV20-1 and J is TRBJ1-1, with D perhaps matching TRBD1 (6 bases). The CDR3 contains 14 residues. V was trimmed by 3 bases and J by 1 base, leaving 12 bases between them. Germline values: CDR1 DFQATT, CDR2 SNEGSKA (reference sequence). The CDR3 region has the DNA TGCAGTGCTAGTCGGACAGAGCCGAACACTGAAGCTTTCTTT. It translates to CSASRTEPNTEAFF.

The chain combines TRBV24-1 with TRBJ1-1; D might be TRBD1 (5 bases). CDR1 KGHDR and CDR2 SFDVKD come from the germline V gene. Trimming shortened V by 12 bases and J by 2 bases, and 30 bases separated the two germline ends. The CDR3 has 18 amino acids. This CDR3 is CAPNRPRRDCWGNTEAFF. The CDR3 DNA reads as TGTGCCCCAAACAGACCCAGGAGGGACTGCTGGGGTAACACTGAAGCTTTCTTT.

CDR3 region: CASTEPGTGIYGYTF. The CDR3 DNA is TGCGCCAGCACCGAACCCGGGACAGGGATCTATGGCTACACCTTC. The chain employs TRBV5-1 and TRBJ1-2; 9 bases line up with TRBD1. This CDR3 has 15 amino acids. Germline CDR1 and CDR2: SGHRS and YFSETQ. J was trimmed by 4 bases and V by 6 bases; bases with no gene match: 10. Full variable domain (rest looked up from reference TRBV5-1 and TRBJ1-2): KAGVTQTPRYLIKTRGQQVTLSCSPISGHRSVSWYQQTPGQGLQFLFEYFSETQRNKGNFPGRFSGRQFSNSRSEMNVSTLELGDSALYLCASTEPGTGIYGYTFGSGTRLTVV.

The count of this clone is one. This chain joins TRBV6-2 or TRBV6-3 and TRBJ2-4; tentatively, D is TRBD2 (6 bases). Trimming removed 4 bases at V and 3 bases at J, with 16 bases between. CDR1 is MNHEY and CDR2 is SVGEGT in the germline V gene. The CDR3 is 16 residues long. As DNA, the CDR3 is TGTGCCAGCAGTTCAGAGCTACTCGGGGGCAAAAACATTCAGTACTTC. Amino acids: CASSSELLGGKNIQYF.

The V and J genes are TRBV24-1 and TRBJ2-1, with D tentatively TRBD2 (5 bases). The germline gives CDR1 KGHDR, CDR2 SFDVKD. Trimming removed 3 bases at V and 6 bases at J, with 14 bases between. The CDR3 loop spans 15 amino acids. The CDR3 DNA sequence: TGTGCCACCAGTGATCTTCGGGGTAGCGTCAATGAGCAGTTCTTC. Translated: CATSDLRGSVNEQFF.

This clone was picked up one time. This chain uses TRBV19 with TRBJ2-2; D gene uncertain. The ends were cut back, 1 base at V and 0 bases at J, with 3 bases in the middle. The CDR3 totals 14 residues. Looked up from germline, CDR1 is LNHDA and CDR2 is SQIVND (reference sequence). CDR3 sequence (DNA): TGTGCCAGTAGTATAGGGCCGAACACCGGGGAGCTGTTTTTT. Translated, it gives CASSIGPNTGELFF. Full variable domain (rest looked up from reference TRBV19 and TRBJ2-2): DGGITQSPKYLFRKEGQNVTLSCEQNLNHDAMYWYRQDPGQGLRLIYYSQIVNDFQKGDIAEGYSVSREKKESFPLTVTSAQKNPTAFYLCASSIGPNTGELFFGEGSRLTVL.

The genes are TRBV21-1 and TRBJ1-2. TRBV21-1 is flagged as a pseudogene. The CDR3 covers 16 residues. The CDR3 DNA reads TGTGCCAGCAGCAAAGAGGCGAGGCATACCTACTATGGCTACACCTTC. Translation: CASSKEARHTYYGYTF.

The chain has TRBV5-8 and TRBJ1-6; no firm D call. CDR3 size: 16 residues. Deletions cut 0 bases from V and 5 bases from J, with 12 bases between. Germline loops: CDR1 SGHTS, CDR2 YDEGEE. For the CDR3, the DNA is TGTGCCAGCAGCTTGGCGGGGTTAGGCGATAATTCACCCCTCCACTTT. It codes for CASSLAGLGDNSPLHF.

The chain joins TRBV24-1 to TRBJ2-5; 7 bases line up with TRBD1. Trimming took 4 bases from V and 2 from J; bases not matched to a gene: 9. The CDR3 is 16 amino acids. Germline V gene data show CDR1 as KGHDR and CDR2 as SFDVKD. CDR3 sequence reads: CATSDPVTGMQETQYF. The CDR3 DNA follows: TGTGCCACCAGTGACCCCGTGACAGGGATGCAAGAGACCCAGTACTTC.

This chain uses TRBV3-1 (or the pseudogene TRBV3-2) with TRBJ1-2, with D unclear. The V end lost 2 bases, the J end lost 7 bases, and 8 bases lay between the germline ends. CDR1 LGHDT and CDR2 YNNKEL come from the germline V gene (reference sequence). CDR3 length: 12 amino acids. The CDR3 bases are TGTGCCAGCAGCCAAAAGGGAGTTGGCTACACCTTC. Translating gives CASSQKGVGYTF.

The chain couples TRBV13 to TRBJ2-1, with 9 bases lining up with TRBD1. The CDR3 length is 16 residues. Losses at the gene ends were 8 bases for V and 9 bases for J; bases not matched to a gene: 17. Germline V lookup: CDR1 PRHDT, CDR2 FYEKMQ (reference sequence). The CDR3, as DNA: TGTGCCAGCTACAGCTTAGGGAGACAGGGGGAAGGTGAGCAGTTCTTC. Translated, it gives CASYSLGRQGEGEQFF. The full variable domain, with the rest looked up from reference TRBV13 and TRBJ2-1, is AAGVIQSPRHLIKEKRETATLKCYPIPRHDTVYWYQQGPGQDPQFLISFYEKMQSDKGSIPDRFSAQQFSDYHSELNMSSLELGDSALYFCASYSLGRQGEGEQFFGPGTRLTVL.

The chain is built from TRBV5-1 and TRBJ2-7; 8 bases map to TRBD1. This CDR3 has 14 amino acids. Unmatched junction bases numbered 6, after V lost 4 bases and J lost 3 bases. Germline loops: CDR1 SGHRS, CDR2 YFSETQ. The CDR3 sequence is CASSPGQVNYEQYF. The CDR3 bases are TGCGCCAGCAGCCCGGGACAGGTGAACTACGAGCAGTACTTC.

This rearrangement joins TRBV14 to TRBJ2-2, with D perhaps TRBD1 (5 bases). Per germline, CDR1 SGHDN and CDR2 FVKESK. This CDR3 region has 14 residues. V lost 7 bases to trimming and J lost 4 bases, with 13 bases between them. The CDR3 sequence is CASKGDTSTGELFF. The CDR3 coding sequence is TGTGCCAGCAAAGGGGATACCTCCACCGGGGAGCTGTTTTTT.

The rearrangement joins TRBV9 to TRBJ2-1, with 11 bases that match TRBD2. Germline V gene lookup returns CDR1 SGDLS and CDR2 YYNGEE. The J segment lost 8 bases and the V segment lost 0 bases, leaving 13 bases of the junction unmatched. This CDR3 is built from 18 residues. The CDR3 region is CASSVEWVAGGPLDEQFF. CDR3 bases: TGTGCCAGCAGCGTAGAGTGGGTAGCGGGGGGGCCTTTAGATGAGCAGTTCTTC. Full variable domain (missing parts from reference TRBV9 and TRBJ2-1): DSGVTQTPKHLITATGQRVTLRCSPRSGDLSVYWYQQSLDQGLQFLIQYYNGEERAKGNILERFSAQQFPDLHSELNLSSLELGDSALYFCASSVEWVAGGPLDEQFFGPGTRLTVL.

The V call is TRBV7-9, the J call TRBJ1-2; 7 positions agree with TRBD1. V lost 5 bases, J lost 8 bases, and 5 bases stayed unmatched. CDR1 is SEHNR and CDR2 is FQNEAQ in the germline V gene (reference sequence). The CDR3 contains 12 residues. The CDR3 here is CASSPGTVGYTF. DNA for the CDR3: TGTGCCAGCAGCCCCGGGACAGTCGGCTACACCTTC.

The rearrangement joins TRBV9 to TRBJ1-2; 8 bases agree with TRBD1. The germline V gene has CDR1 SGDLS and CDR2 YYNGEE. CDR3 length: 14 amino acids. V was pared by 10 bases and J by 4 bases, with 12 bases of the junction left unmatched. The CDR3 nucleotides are TGTGCCGGGGGAGGGACAGGCTGCTCCTATGGCTACACCTTC. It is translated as CAGGGTGCSYGYTF.

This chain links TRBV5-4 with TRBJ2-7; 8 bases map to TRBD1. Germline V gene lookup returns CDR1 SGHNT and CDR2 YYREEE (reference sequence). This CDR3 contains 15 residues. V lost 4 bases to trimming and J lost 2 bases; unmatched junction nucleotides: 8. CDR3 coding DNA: TGTGCCAGCAGCAGAGGACAGGGACTTACCTACGAGCAGTACTTC. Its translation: CASSRGQGLTYEQYF.

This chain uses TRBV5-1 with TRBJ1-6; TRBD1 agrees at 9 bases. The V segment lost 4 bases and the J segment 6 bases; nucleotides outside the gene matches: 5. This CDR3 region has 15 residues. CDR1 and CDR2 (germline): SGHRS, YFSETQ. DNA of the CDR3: TGCGCCAGCAGCCTACAGGGGGCGGCTAATTCACCCCTCCACTTT. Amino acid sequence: CASSLQGAANSPLHF.

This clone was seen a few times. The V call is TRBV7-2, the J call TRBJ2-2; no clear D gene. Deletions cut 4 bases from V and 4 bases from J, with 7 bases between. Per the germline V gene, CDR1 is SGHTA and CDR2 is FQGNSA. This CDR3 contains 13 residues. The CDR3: CASSSLVTGELFF. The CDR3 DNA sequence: TGTGCCAGCAGCTCTCTTGTCACCGGGGAGCTGTTTTTT.

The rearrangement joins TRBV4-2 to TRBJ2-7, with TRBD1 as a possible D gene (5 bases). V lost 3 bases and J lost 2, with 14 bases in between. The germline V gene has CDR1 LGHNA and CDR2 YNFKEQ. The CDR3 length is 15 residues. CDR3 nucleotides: TGTGCCAGCAGCCAGGGTGTAGGACATCCCTACGAGCAGTACTTC. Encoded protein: CASSQGVGHPYEQYF.

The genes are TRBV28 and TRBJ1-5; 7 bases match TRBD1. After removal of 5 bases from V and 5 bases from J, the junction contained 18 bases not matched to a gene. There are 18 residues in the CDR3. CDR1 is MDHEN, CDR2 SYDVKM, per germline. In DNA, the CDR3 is TGTGCCAGCAGTCACAGCGACAGGGCCCCCGTCTCGGATCAGCCCCAGCATTTT. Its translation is CASSHSDRAPVSDQPQHF.

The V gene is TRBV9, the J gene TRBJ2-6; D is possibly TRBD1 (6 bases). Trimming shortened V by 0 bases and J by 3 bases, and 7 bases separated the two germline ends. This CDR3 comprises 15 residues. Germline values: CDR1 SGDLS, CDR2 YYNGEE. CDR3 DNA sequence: TGTGCCAGCAGCGTAGGGGGGCGTGGGGCCAACGTCCTGACTTTC. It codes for CASSVGGRGANVLTF.

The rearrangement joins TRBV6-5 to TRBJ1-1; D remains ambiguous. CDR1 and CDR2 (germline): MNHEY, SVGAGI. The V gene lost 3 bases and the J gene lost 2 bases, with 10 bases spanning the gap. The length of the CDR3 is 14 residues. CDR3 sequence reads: CASSYEGGNTEAFF. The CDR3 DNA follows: TGTGCCAGCAGTTATGAGGGAGGCAACACTGAAGCTTTCTTT.

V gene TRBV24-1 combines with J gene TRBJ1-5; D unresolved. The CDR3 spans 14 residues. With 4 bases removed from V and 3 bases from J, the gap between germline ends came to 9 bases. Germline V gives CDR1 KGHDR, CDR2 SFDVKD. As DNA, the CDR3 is TGTGCCACCAGTGAAGGGAGTCTCAATCAGCCCCAGCATTTT. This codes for CATSEGSLNQPQHF.

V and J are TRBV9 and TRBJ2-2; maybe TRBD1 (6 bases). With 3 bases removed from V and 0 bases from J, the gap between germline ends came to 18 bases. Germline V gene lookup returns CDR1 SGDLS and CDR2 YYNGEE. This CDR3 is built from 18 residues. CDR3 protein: CASSARAGVITNTGELFF. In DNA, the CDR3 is TGTGCCAGCAGCGCCCGAGCAGGGGTCATAACGAACACCGGGGAGCTGTTTTTT. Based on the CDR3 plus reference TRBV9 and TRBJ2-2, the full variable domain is DSGVTQTPKHLITATGQRVTLRCSPRSGDLSVYWYQQSLDQGLQFLIQYYNGEERAKGNILERFSAQQFPDLHSELNLSSLELGDSALYFCASSARAGVITNTGELFFGEGSRLTVL.